Many counts were recorded for the clone carrying this T cell receptor (beta chain). Antigen: not known. The CDR3 extends over 15 amino acids. J lost 4 bases, V lost 1 base, and 4 bases had no gene match. TCRdb independently ran MiXCR on the RT-PCR reads; one entry per CDR3 protein. The sample holds about 500,000 distinct CDR3 sequences, approximately 6.9% seen once. This record belongs to a study of response to subunit inactivated influenza vaccine. General study results and limits: Few additional T cells are recruited per seasonal influenza vaccination, authors suggested.

The clonotype originates from a man between 45 and 75 years old who received an inactivated influenza vaccine. The V gene is TRBV12-3 or TRBV12-4, the J gene TRBJ2-1; 7 bases agree with TRBD1. Sequencing used PBMCs from blood, obtained about 23 months after vaccination. CDR3 residues: CASSLVGTVYNEQFF. CDR3 in DNA: TGTGCCAGCAGTTTAGTCGGGACAGTATACAATGAGCAGTTCTTC.